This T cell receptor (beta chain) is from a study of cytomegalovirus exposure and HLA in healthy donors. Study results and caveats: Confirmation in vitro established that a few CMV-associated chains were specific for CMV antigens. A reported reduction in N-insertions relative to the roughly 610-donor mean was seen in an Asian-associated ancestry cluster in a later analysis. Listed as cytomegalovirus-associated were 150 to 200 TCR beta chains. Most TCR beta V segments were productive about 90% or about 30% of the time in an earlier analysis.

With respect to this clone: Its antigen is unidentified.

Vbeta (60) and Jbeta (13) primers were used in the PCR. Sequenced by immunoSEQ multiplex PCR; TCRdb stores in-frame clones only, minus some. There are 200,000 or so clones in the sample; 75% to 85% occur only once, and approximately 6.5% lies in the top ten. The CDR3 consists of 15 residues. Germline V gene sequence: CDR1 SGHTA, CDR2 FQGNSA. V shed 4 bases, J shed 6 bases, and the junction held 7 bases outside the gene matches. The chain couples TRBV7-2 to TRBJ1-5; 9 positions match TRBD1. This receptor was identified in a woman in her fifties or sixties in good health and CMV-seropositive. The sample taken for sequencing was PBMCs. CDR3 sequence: CASSSSGTGFQPQHF. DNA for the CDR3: TGTGCCAGCAGCTCTTCCGGGACAGGGTTTCAGCCCCAGCATTTT.